Listed here is a single T cell receptor beta chain. What it binds is unknown. Patients, 2 to 39 years old, had expanded memory T-cell proportions. This sample stems from a study of regulatory T cells. Study conclusions and caveats: Hydrophobic residues at CDR3 positions 6 and 7 were enriched in conventional CD4+ T cells of CD3G-deficient patients.

The CDR3 contains 14 residues. The V gene's germline CDR1 is MNHEY and CDR2 SVGAGI. V lost 7 bases to trimming and J lost 4 bases, with 11 bases between them. Primers: 52 TRBV forward and 13 TRBJ reverse. Here immunoSEQ multiplex PCR was the method, and the copy in TCRdb shows in-frame clones only, minus some. This table holds approximately 31,000 clones, over 90% found once. The sample was conventional CD4+ T cells sorted from blood. This chain connects TRBV6-5 to TRBJ2-6; perhaps TRBD1 as D (5 bases). This clonotype originated in a child aged 2 to 15 with CD3G deficiency. As DNA, the CDR3 is TGTGCCAGCAAAGGGGCAGCCGGGGCCAACGTCCTGACTTTC. Its protein product is CASKGAAGANVLTF.